This T cell receptor (beta chain) emerged from a study of Graves' ophthalmopathy and Graves' hyperthyroidism. Study observations and caveats: Among expanded thyroid clonotypes above 0.001 frequency, most also occurred in blood.

Concerning this clonotype itself: What it binds is not known.

The sequenced template was RNA, covering the TCR beta CDR3 region. Amplification began with first-round RT-PCR using HTBI primers, then second-round multiplex PCR was performed. TCRdb itself ran the multiplex PCR reads through MiXCR, one entry per CDR3 protein. The repertoire holds over a million distinct CDR3 sequences, with about 38% as singletons. The germline CDR1 and CDR2 sequences are SGHRS and YFSETQ. J gave up 3 bases and V 0 bases, and 3 bases lay outside the gene matches. The CDR3 runs to 15 residues. New diagnoses, under 2 months' duration, and ages 18 to 65 characterized the hyperthyroidism patients. Physicians reached a diagnosis by relying on clinical symptoms, serum thyroxine, TRAb, thyroid ultrasound and orbital computed tomography.

Sequenced: peripheral blood or thyroid tissue (not recorded which). The chain combines TRBV5-1 with TRBJ2-7; TRBD1 matches 10 bases. This receptor was identified in an adult man with Graves' hyperthyroidism. The CDR3 nucleotides are TGCGCCAGCAGCTTGGTGGGACAGGGGTACTACGAGCAGTACTTC. It specifies CASSLVGQGYYEQYF.